The 11 T cell receptor beta chains below were found in one sample sequenced in a study of PD-L1 blockade in urothelial cancer. Documented time point: pretreatment peripheral blood. Sequenced by immunoSEQ multiplex PCR; TCRdb stores in-frame clones only, minus some. The table includes about 79,000 clones, 86% detected once. This material consisted of PBMCs, taken around atezolizumab (anti-PD-L1) treatment. Source of these receptors: a man aged 55 to 70 with urothelial cancer.

This CDR3 is CASSLDRNTEAFF. The CDR3 DNA reads TGTGCCAGCAGCTTAGATAGGAACACTGAAGCTTTCTTT. This chain connects TRBV11-3 to TRBJ1-1; D unclear. Trimming pared 0 bases from V and 1 base from J, leaving 3 bases between. This CDR3 has 13 amino acids. CDR1 SGHNT and CDR2 YENEEA come from the germline V gene.

V is TRBV6-4 and J is TRBJ2-1; 16 nucleotides line up with TRBD2. J gave up 6 bases and V 6 bases, and 5 bases lay outside the gene matches. CDR3 length: 16 amino acids. From germline, CDR1 is MRHNA and CDR2 SNTAGT. CDR3 residues: CASSGTSGGAINEQFF. CDR3 bases: TGTGCCAGCAGCGGGACTAGCGGGGGGGCTATCAATGAGCAGTTCTTC.

The V call is TRBV5-6, the J call TRBJ2-1; TRBD2 agrees at 14 bases. J lost 5 bases, V lost 4 bases, and 14 bases had no gene match. The CDR3 covers 19 residues. Germline assignment: CDR1 SGHDT and CDR2 YYEEEE. The CDR3 loop is CASSRRLAGGPRSHNEQFF. In nucleotides, the CDR3 is TGTGCCAGCAGCCGGAGACTAGCGGGGGGGCCGAGATCCCACAATGAGCAGTTCTTC.

The CDR3 DNA is TGTGCCAGCAGCTCTCAGGGACTAGCGGTATCAGATACGCAGTATTTT. It encodes CASSSQGLAVSDTQYF. J is TRBJ2-3 and V is TRBV7-8, with TRBD2 matching over 11 bases. CDR1 is SGHVS, CDR2 FQNEAQ, per germline. V lost 4 bases and J lost 4; bases outside the gene matches: 7. The CDR3 has 16 amino acids.

This clone showed up just once. The chain links TRBV13 to TRBJ2-5, with D tentatively TRBD2 (6 bases). Per the germline V gene, CDR1 is PRHDT and CDR2 is FYEKMQ (reference sequence). This CDR3 is 14 amino acids long. V was cut by 0 bases and J by 7 bases, with 12 bases left in between. In DNA, the CDR3 is TGTGCCAGCAGCTTAGGACTAGCCCAGGGGACCCAGTACTTC. This codes for CASSLGLAQGTQYF.

This clone occurred a few times. The chain carries TRBV7-8 and TRBJ1-1; the match to TRBD1 covers 7 bases. The CDR3 consists of 14 residues. V lost 4 bases, J lost 1 base, and 3 bases stayed unmatched. Germline V gene lookup returns CDR1 SGHVS and CDR2 FQNEAQ. The CDR3 loop is CASSYRDRNTEAFF. The CDR3 bases are TGTGCCAGCAGCTACCGGGACAGGAACACTGAAGCTTTCTTT.

The rearrangement uses TRBV30 and TRBJ1-3; a possible D gene is TRBD1 (5 bases). Trimming took 0 bases from V and 1 from J, leaving 19 bases between them. Per the germline V gene, CDR1 is GTSNPN and CDR2 is SVGIG (reference sequence). CDR3 length equals 18 residues. The CDR3 sequence: CAWSVLGGGRLSGNTIYF. The CDR3, as DNA: TGTGCCTGGAGTGTACTCGGGGGTGGCCGATTGTCTGGAAACACCATATATTTT.

The chain joins TRBV6-5 to TRBJ2-2; 7 nucleotides match TRBD1. Unmatched junction bases numbered 3, after V lost 2 bases and J lost 6 bases. Germline CDR1 is MNHEY and CDR2 is SVGAGI. The CDR3 extends over 14 amino acids. The CDR3 DNA follows: TGTGCCAGCAGTTACCCGGGACAGTCCGGGGAGCTGTTTTTT. Translated, it gives CASSYPGQSGELFF.

This rearrangement joins TRBV5-4 to TRBJ2-7; 7 bases line up with TRBD2. Unmatched junction bases numbered 6, after V lost 4 bases and J lost 2 bases. Germline V gives CDR1 SGHNT, CDR2 YYREEE (reference sequence). The CDR3 is 14 amino acids. Here the CDR3 DNA reads TGTGCCAGCAGCCGTTGGGGGGGGACCTACGAGCAGTACTTC. The encoded protein is CASSRWGGTYEQYF.

This clone was seen just once. The J gene is TRBJ1-2, the V gene TRBV19; D is uncertain. V was trimmed by 0 bases and J by 1 base, leaving 12 bases between them. The CDR3 is 16 residues long. CDR1 and CDR2 (germline): LNHDA, SQIVND (reference sequence). In DNA, the CDR3 is TGTGCCAGTAGTATAGATCTGAGTGTTAATAACTATGGCTACACCTTC. This codes for CASSIDLSVNNYGYTF.

The chain is built from TRBV15 and TRBJ2-1; 7 bases fit TRBD2. CDR3 size: 16 residues. V trimming: 0 bases; J trimming: 0 bases; junction bases outside the gene matches: 2. Germline CDR1 is LNHNV and CDR2 is YYDKDF (reference sequence). The CDR3 nucleotides read TGTGCCACCAGCAGAGAGGGGGGGAGCTCCTACAATGAGCAGTTCTTC. This sequence encodes CATSREGGSSYNEQFF.